The 11 T cell receptor beta chains given below trace back to one sample, sequenced in a study of blood T cell repertoires in COVID-19. The method was immunoSEQ multiplex PCR; TCRdb's version includes in-frame clones alone and lacks a portion of them. The table lists about 400,000 clones, roughly 90% of them singletons. Sequences were obtained from PBMCs or T cells enriched from blood (not recorded which). The receptors come from a woman in her forties with acute COVID-19.

The chain has TRBV7-9 and TRBJ1-2, with D perhaps TRBD1 (5 bases). The CDR3 extends over 16 amino acids. Trimming took off 5 bases at V and 3 bases at J, with 19 bases between the two ends. Germline assignment: CDR1 SEHNR and CDR2 FQNEAQ (reference sequence). The CDR3 spells CASSVLAGEGDYGYTF. The DNA for the CDR3 is TGTGCCAGCAGCGTTCTCGCGGGGGAAGGCGACTATGGCTACACCTTC. The full variable domain, rest sourced from reference TRBV7-9 and TRBJ1-2, is DTGVSQNPRHKITKRGQNVTFRCDPISEHNRLYWYRQTLGQGPEFLTYFQNEAQLEKSRLLSDRFSAERPKGSFSTLEIQRTEQGDSAMYLCASSVLAGEGDYGYTFGSGTRLTVV.

To note about this clone: Other DNA sequences in the same sample also yield this CDR3. The V call is TRBV5-1, the J call TRBJ1-1; D gene unclear. The length of the CDR3 is 14 residues. The V and J ends lost 0 bases and 0 bases respectively, with 6 bases between them. Germline CDR1 is SGHRS and CDR2 is YFSETQ. The CDR3 bases are TGCGCCAGCAGCTTGGGCCAGATGAACACTGAAGCTTTCTTT. This codes for CASSLGQMNTEAFF.

For the CDR3, the DNA is TGTGCCAGCTCACCACCGGTCCAGAGCACAGATACGCAGTATTTT. It is translated as CASSPPVQSTDTQYF. V gene TRBV18 combines with J gene TRBJ2-3; no clear D. Deletions cut 0 bases from V and 0 bases from J, with 7 bases between. The CDR3 consists of 15 residues. Germline values: CDR1 KGHSH, CDR2 LQKENI.

V and J are TRBV15 and TRBJ1-2; D is undetermined. Germline-derived CDR1 and CDR2 are LNHNV and YYDKDF (reference sequence). The length of the CDR3 is 14 residues. V was trimmed by 3 bases and J by 8 bases, leaving 16 bases between them. The CDR3, as DNA: TGTGCCACCAGCAGGGGCAGAAATTCGAAGGGCTACACCTTC. Protein product: CATSRGRNSKGYTF.

The genes are TRBV5-1 and TRBJ2-7; weak D call: TRBD1 (5 bases). Looked up from germline, CDR1 is SGHRS and CDR2 is YFSETQ. V lost 4 bases to trimming and J lost 2 bases, with 13 bases between them. The CDR3 is made up of 14 amino acids. CDR3 region: CASSPTQGTYEQYF. CDR3 coding DNA: TGCGCCAGCAGCCCCACTCAGGGAACCTACGAGCAGTACTTC. Using reference TRBV5-1 and TRBJ2-7 for the parts outside the CDR3, the full variable domain is KAGVTQTPRYLIKTRGQQVTLSCSPISGHRSVSWYQQTPGQGLQFLFEYFSETQRNKGNFPGRFSGRQFSNSRSEMNVSTLELGDSALYLCASSPTQGTYEQYFGPGTRLTVT.

This clone was seen more than once but under ten times. The chain is built from TRBV3-1 (or the pseudogene TRBV3-2) and TRBJ1-1, with 7 bases fitting TRBD1. Trimming took 3 bases from V and 4 from J; bases not matched to a gene: 2. The CDR3 contains 13 residues. Germline CDR1 reads LGHDT; CDR2 reads YNNKEL (reference sequence). The CDR3 sequence is CASSHSGGTEAFF. CDR3 DNA: TGTGCCAGCAGCCATTCAGGGGGCACTGAAGCTTTCTTT.

The chain couples TRBV2 to TRBJ1-2; the D is unclear. CDR3 length: 13 amino acids. V lost 7 bases and J 0 bases, leaving 9 bases between the germline ends. CDR1 and CDR2 from the germline V gene are SNHLY and FYNNEI. The DNA for the CDR3 is TGTGCCAGCAATTCCCCAGCTAACTATGGCTACACCTTC. Protein product: CASNSPANYGYTF. Together with reference TRBV2 and TRBJ1-2, the CDR3 gives the full variable domain: EPEVTQTPSHQVTQMGQEVILRCVPISNHLYFYWYRQILGQKVEFLVSFYNNEISEKSEIFDDQFSVERPDGSNFTLKIRSTKLEDSAMYFCASNSPANYGYTFGSGTRLTVV.

The genes are TRBV30 and TRBJ1-2, with D tentatively TRBD1 (5 bases). The CDR3 loop spans 12 amino acids. Germline V CDR1 and CDR2: GTSNPN, SVGIG (reference sequence). V dropped 2 bases and J dropped 5 bases, with 9 bases sitting between them. CDR3 region: CAWSFPGYGYTF. The CDR3 nucleotides are TGTGCCTGGAGTTTTCCAGGGTATGGCTACACCTTC.

This clone was seen once. The gene calls are TRBV30 and TRBJ1-4, with D perhaps matching TRBD1 (5 bases). The CDR3 covers 13 residues. Germline values: CDR1 GTSNPN, CDR2 SVGIG (reference sequence). Trimming pared 7 bases from V and 8 bases from J, leaving 17 bases between. CDR3 sequence: CASQRGWGEKLFF. CDR3 DNA sequence: TGTGCCTCCCAACGGGGGTGGGGGGAAAAACTGTTTTTT.

This clone has only a few counts. Other DNA variants within this sample encode the same CDR3. V usage is TRBV12-3 or TRBV12-4 and J usage is TRBJ1-2; 7 bases match TRBD1. Trimming at V came to 3 bases and at J to 4 bases, leaving 2 bases not matched to a gene. The CDR3 is 13 residues long. The CDR3 nucleotides read TGTGCCAGCAGTTTGGGACAGTCCTATGGCTACACCTTC. It is translated as CASSLGQSYGYTF.

The gene calls are TRBV4-1 and TRBJ1-1; D not resolved. Germline lookup yields CDR1 MGHRA and CDR2 YSYEKL. CDR3 length: 14 residues. V dropped 4 bases and J dropped 5 bases, with 14 bases sitting between them. The CDR3 sequence: CASSPEGMGTEAFF. The CDR3 coding sequence is TGCGCCAGCAGCCCCGAGGGTATGGGTACTGAAGCTTTCTTT.